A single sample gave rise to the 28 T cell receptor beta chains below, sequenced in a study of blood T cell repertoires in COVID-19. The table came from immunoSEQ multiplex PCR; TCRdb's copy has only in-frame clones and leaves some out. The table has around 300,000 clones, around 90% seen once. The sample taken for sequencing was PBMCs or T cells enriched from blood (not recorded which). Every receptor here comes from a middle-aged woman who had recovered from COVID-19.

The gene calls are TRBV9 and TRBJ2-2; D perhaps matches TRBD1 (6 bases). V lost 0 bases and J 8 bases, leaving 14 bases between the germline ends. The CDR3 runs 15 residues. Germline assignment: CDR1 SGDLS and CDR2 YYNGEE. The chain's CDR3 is CASSVARQAKGELFF. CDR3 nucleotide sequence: TGTGCCAGCAGCGTAGCCAGACAGGCAAAGGGGGAGCTGTTTTTT.

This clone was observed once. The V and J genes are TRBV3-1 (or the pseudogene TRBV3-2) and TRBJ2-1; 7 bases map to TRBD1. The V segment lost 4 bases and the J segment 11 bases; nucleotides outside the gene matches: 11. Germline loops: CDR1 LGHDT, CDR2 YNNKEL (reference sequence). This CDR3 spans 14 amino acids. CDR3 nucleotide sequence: TGTGCCAGCAGCCGTAACCAAAGACAGGGCAAGCAGTTCTTC. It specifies CASSRNQRQGKQFF.

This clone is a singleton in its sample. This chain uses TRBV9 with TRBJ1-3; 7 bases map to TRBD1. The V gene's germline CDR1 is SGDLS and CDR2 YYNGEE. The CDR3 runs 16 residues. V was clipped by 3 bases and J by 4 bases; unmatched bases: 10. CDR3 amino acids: CASSARPDRAGNTIYF. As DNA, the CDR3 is TGTGCCAGCAGCGCACGACCCGACAGGGCCGGAAACACCATATATTTT.

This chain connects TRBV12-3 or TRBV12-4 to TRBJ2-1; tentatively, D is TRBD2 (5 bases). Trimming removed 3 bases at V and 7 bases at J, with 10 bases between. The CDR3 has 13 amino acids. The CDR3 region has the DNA TGTGCCAGCAGTTTGTCGAGAGGGAATGAGCAGTTCTTC. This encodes CASSLSRGNEQFF.

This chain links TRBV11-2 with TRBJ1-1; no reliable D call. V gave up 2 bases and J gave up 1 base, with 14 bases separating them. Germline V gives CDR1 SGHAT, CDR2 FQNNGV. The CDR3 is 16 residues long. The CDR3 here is CASSLILTHGNTEAFF. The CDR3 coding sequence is TGTGCCAGCAGCTTAATCTTAACGCACGGGAACACTGAAGCTTTCTTT. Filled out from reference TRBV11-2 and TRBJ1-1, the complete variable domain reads EAGVAQSPRYKIIEKRQSVAFWCNPISGHATLYWYQQILGQGPKLLIQFQNNGVVDDSQLPKDRFSAERLKGVDSTLKIQPAKLEDSAVYLCASSLILTHGNTEAFFGQGTRLTVV.

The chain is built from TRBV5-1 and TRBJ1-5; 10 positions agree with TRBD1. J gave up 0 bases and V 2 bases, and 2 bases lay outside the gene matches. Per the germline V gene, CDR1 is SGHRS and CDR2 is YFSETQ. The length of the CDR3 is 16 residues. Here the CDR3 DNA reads TGCGCCAGCAGCTTCGGGACAGGGGATAGCAATCAGCCCCAGCATTTT. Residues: CASSFGTGDSNQPQHF.

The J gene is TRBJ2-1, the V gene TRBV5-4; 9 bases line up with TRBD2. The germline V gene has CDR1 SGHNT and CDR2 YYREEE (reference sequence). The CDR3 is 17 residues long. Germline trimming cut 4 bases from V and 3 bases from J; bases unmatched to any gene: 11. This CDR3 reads CASSPRGTSGYYNEQFF. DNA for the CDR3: TGTGCCAGCAGCCCCCGAGGAACTAGCGGGTACTACAATGAGCAGTTCTTC.

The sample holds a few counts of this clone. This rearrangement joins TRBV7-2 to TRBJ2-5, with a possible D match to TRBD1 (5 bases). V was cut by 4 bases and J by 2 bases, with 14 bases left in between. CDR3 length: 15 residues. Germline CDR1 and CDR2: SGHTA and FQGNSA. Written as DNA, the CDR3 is TGTGCCAGCAGCTCCTGGGGCACAGTACAAGAGACCCAGTACTTC. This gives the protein CASSSWGTVQETQYF.

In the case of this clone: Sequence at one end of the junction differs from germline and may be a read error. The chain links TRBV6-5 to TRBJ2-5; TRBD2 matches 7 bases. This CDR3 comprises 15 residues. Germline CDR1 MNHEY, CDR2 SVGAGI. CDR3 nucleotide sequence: TGTGCCAGCAGTGACTCAGGACTAGGGTTAGAGACCCAGTACTTC. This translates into CASSDSGLGLETQYF.

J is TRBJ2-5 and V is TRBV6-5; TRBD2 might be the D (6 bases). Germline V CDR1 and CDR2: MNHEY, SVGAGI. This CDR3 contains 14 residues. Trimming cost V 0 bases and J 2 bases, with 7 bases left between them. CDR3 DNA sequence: TGTGCCAGCAGTTACTCCGGGGGACAAGAGACCCAGTACTTC. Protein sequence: CASSYSGGQETQYF.

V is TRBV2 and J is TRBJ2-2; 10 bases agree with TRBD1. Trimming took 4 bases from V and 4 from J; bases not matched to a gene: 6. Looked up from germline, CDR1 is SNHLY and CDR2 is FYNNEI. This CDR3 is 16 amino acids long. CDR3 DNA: TGTGCCAGCAGTGCGCAAAGGACAGGGGGCACCGGGGAGCTGTTTTTT. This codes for CASSAQRTGGTGELFF. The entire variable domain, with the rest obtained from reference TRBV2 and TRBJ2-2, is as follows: EPEVTQTPSHQVTQMGQEVILRCVPISNHLYFYWYRQILGQKVEFLVSFYNNEISEKSEIFDDQFSVERPDGSNFTLKIRSTKLEDSAMYFCASSAQRTGGTGELFFGEGSRLTVL.

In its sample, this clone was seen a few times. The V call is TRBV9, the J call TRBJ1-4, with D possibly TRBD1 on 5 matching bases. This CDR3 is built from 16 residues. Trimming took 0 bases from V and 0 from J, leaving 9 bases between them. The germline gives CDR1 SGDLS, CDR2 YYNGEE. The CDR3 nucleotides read TGTGCCAGCAGCGTAGATCCAGGGCCAACTAATGAAAAACTGTTTTTT. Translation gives CASSVDPGPTNEKLFF.

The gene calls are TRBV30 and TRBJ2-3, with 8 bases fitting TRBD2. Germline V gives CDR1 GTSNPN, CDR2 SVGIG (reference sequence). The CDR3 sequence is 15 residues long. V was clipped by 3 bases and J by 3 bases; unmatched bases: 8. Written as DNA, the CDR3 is TGTGCCTGGAGGGCAGCGGGAGTGAGTACAGATACGCAGTATTTT. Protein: CAWRAAGVSTDTQYF. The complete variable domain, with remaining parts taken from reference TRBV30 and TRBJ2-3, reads SQTIHQWPATLVQPVGSPLSLECTVEGTSNPNLYWYRQAAGRGLQLLFYSVGIGQISSEVPQNLSASRPQDRQFILSSKKLLLSDSGFYLCAWRAAGVSTDTQYFGPGTRLTVL.

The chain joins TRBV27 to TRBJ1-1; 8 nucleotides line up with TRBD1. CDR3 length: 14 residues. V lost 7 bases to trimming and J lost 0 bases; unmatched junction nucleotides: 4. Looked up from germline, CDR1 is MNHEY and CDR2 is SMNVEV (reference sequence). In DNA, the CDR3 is TGTGCCAGCAAATCCAGGGGGCTGAACACTGAAGCTTTCTTT. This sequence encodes CASKSRGLNTEAFF.

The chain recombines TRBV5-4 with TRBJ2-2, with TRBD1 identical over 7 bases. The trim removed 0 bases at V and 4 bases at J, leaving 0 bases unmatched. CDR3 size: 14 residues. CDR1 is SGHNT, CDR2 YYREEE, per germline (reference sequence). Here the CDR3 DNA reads TGTGCCAGCAGCTTGGGACAGGGCACCGGGGAGCTGTTTTTT. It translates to CASSLGQGTGELFF.

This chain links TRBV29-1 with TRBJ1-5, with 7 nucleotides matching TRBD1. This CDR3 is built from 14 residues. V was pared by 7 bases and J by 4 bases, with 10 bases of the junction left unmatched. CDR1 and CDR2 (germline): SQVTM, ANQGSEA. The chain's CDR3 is CSAQDPGGNQPQHF. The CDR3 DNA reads TGCAGCGCCCAAGACCCAGGGGGGAATCAGCCCCAGCATTTT. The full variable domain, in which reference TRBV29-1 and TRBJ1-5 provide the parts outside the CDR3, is SAVISQKPSRDICQRGTSLTIQCQVDSQVTMMFWYRQQPGQSLTLIATANQGSEATYESGFVIDKFPISRPNLTFSTLTVSNMSPEDSSIYLCSAQDPGGNQPQHFGDGTRLSIL.

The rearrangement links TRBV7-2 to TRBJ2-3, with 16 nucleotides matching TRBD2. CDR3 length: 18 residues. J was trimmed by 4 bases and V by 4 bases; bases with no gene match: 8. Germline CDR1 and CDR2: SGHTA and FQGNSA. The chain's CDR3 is CASSWRPGLAGGADTQYF. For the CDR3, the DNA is TGTGCCAGCAGCTGGAGGCCGGGACTAGCGGGAGGGGCAGATACGCAGTATTTT.

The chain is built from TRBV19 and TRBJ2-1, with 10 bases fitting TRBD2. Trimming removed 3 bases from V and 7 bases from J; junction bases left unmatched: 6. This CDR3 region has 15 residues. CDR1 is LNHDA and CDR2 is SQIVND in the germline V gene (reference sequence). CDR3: CASSIWPSGGNEQFF. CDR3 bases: TGTGCCAGTAGTATTTGGCCTAGCGGGGGTAATGAGCAGTTCTTC.

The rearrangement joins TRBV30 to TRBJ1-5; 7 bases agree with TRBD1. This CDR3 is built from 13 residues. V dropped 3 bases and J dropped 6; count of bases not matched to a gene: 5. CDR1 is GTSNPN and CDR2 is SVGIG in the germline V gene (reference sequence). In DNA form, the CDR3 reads TGTGCCTGGAGCGCAGGGGGTGTTCAGCCCCAGCATTTT. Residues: CAWSAGGVQPQHF.

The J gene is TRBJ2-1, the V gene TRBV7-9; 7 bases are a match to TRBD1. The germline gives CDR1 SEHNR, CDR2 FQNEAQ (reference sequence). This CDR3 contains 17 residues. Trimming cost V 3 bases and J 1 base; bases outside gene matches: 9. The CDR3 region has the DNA TGTGCCAGCAGCTTTAGACAGGGATTGGTGTCCTACAATGAGCAGTTCTTC. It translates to CASSFRQGLVSYNEQFF.

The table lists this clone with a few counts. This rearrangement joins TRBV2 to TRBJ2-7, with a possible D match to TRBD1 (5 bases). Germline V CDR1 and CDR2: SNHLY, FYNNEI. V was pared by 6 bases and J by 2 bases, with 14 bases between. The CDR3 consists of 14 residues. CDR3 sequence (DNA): TGTGCCAGCAGCGATCGGACACGGACCTACGAGCAGTACTTC. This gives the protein CASSDRTRTYEQYF.

Written as DNA, the CDR3 is TGTGCCAGCAGTTCCACAGGAAACACCATATATTTT. This encodes CASSSTGNTIYF. This chain links TRBV5-4 with TRBJ1-3, with D uncertain. In germline, CDR1 is SGHNT, CDR2 YYREEE (reference sequence). Deletions cut 5 bases from V and 4 bases from J, with 7 bases between. The CDR3 has 12 residues.

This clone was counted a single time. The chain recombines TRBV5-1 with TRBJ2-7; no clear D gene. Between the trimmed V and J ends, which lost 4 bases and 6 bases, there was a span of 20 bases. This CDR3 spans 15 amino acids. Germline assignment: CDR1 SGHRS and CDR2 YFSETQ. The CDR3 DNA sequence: TGCGCCAGCAGCCAATTCCCGGGTCTAGACCCCGAGCAGTACTTC. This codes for CASSQFPGLDPEQYF.

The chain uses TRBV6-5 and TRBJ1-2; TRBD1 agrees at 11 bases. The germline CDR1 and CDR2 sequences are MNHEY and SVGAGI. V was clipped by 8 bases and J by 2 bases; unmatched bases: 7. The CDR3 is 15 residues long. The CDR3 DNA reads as TGTGCCAGCTCCTGGGGGACAGGGGGAAACTATGGCTACACCTTC. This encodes CASSWGTGGNYGYTF.

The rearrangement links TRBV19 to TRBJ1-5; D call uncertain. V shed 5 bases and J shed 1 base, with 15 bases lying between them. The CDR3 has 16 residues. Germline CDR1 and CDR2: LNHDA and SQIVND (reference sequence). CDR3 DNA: TGTGCCAGTAGTCACGAGTGTAAGAGGAGCAATCAGCCCCAGCATTTT. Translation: CASSHECKRSNQPQHF.

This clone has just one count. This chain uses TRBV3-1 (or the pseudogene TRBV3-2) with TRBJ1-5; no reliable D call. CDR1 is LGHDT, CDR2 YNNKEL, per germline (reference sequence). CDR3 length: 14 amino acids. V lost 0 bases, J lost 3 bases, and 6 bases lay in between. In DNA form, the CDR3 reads TGTGCCAGCAGCCAAGATCCTTTCAATCAGCCCCAGCATTTT. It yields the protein CASSQDPFNQPQHF.

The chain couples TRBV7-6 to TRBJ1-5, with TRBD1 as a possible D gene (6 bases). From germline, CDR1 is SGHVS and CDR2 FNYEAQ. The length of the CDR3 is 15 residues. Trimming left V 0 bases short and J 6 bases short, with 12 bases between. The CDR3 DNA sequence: TGTGCCAGCAGCTTAGCCAGGGGAGTAGGTCAGCCCCAGCATTTT. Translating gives CASSLARGVGQPQHF.

The CDR3 reads CASSPLPLSGGSSYNEQFF. In nucleotides, the CDR3 is TGTGCCAGCAGCCCGCTTCCACTTAGCGGGGGAAGCTCCTACAATGAGCAGTTCTTC. V is TRBV5-4 and J is TRBJ2-1; 9 positions match TRBD2. The germline V gene encodes CDR1 SGHNT and CDR2 YYREEE (reference sequence). This CDR3 contains 19 residues. The J segment lost 0 bases and the V segment lost 4 bases, leaving 14 bases of the junction unmatched. Full variable domain (remainder filled in from reference TRBV5-4 and TRBJ2-1): ETGVTQSPTHLIKTRGQQVTLRCSSQSGHNTVSWYQQALGQGPQFIFQYYREEENGRGNFPPRFSGLQFPNYSSELNVNALELDDSALYLCASSPLPLSGGSSYNEQFFGPGTRLTVL.